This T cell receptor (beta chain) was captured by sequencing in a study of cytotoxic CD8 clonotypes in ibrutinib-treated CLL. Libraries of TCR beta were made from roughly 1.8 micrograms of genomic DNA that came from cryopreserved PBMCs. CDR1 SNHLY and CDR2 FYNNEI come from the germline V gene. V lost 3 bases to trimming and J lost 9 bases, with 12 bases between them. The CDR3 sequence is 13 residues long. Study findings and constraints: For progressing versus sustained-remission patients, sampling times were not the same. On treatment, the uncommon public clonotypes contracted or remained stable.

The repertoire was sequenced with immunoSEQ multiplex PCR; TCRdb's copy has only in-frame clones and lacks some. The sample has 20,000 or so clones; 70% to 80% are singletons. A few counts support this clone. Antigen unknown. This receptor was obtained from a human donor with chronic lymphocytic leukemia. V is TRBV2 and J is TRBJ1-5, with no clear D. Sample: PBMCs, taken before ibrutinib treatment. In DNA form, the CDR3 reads TGTGCCAGCAGTGATACCCTCCGCGGGCCCCAGCATTTT. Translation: CASSDTLRGPQHF.